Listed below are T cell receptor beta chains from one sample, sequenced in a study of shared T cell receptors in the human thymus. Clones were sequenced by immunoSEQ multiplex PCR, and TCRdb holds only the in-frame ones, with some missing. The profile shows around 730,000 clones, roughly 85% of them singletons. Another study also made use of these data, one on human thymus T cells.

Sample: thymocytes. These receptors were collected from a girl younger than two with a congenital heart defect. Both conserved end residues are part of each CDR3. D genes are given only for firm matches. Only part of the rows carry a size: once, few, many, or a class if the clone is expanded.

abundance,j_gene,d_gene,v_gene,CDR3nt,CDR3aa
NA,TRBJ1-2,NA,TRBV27,TGTGCCAGCAGTTTACGCAGGCGACCGGACTATGGCTACACCTTC,CASSLRRRPDYGYTF
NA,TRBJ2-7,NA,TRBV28,TGTGCCAGCAGTTTCCGGGGGGCCTCCTACGAGCAGTACTTC,CASSFRGASYEQYF
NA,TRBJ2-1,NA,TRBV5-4,TGTGCCAGCAGCGATGGGCAGGGGTACAATGAGCAGTTCTTC,CASSDGQGYNEQFF
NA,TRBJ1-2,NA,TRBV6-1,TGTGCCAGCAGTGAGACAGGCACCGGGGACTATGGCTACACCTTC,CASSETGTGDYGYTF
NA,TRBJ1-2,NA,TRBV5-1,TGCGCCAGCCGAGTAGTGACAAGCCAACTCCTGACGAACTATGGCTACACCTTC,CASRVVTSQLLTNYGYTF
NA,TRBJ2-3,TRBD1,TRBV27,TGTGCCGCTAGACAGGGTCGCACAGATACGCAGTATTTT,CAARQGRTDTQYF
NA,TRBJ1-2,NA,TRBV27,TGTGCCAGCAGTCTCCAAGCGGAGCGAAACTATGGCTACACCTTC,CASSLQAERNYGYTF
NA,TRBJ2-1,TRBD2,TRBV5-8,TGTGCCAGCAGCTTACTAGCGGGGGGCCACAATGAGCAGTTCTTC,CASSLLAGGHNEQFF
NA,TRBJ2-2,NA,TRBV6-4,TGTGCCAGCAGTGACTCGATAGCCGGGGAGCTGTTTTTT,CASSDSIAGELFF
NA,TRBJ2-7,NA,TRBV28,TGTGCCAGCACGTTGGAGGCGAAAGCCTACGAGCAGTACTTC,CASTLEAKAYEQYF
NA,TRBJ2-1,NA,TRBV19,TGTGCCAGTAGTATATTGGTCCAGGGCTCCGGACCCTACAATGAGCAGTTCTTC,CASSILVQGSGPYNEQFF
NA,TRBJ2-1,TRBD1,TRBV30,TGTGCCTGGAGTGTATTTACAAGGGGACAGGGTCTTGAGCAGTTCTTC,CAWSVFTRGQGLEQFF
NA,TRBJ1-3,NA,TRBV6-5,TGTGCCAGCAGTTACTCGAGCGGAAACACCATATATTTT,CASSYSSGNTIYF
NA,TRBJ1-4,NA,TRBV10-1,TGCGCCAGCAGTGGTAAGGCAAGGCGGGAAAAACTGTTTTTT,CASSGKARREKLFF
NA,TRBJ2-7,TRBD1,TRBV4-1,TGCGCCAGCAGCCAAGATCTCGGACAGGCAACCTACGAGCAGTACTTC,CASSQDLGQATYEQYF
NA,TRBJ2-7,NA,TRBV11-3,TGTGCCAGCAGCCCCAACAGGGCCTCCTACGAGCAGTACTTC,CASSPNRASYEQYF
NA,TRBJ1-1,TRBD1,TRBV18,TGTGCCAGCTCACGACAGGGGGACACTGAAGCTTTCTTT,CASSRQGDTEAFF
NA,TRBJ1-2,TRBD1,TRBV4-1,TGCGCCAGCAGCAAAGGTTTTAGGGGGCTTCACTATGGCTACACCTTC,CASSKGFRGLHYGYTF
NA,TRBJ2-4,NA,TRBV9,TGTGCCAGCAGCGCCTCTGGGGCGGTAGATAAGGACAAAAACATTCAGTACTTC,CASSASGAVDKDKNIQYF
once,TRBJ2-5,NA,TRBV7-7,TGTGCTAGCAGCCGTCCGGGGGCCCAGTACTTC,CASSRPGAQYF
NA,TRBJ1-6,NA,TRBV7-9,TGTGCCAGCAGCTTATTGCCCACCGCAGTTTATTCACCCCTCCACTTT,CASSLLPTAVYSPLHF
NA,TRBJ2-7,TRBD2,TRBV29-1,TGCAGCGTTGCAAGTCGGGACTACTACGAGCAGTACTTC,CSVASRDYYEQYF
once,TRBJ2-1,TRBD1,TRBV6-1,TGTGCCAGCAGTGAAGGTAAGGGGGCTGAGGAGCAGTTCTTC,CASSEGKGAEEQFF
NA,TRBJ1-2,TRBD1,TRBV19,TGTGCCAGTAGTCCGAGCCGACAGGGTCCCCAAACTAACTATGGCTACACCTTC,CASSPSRQGPQTNYGYTF
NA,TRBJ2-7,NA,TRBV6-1,TGTGCCAGCAGTGAAGCGGCGGGACGGTCTTATGAGCAGTACTTC,CASSEAAGRSYEQYF
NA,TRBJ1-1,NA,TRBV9,TGTGCCAGCAGCGTGGAGTGGGGGGGAACTGAAGCTTTCTTT,CASSVEWGGTEAFF
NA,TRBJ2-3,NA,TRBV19,TGTGCCAGCGAGGGAGAGTCAGATACGCAGTATTTT,CASEGESDTQYF